This T cell receptor (beta chain) is from a study of blood T cell repertoires in COVID-19. Across the whole study: The samples span acute and convalescent COVID-19 from the United States, Italy and Spain. T cells, B-cell-depleted T cells, or PBMCs supplied cDNA or gDNA.

Germline CDR1 and CDR2: LGHDT and YNNKEL (reference sequence). With V trimmed by 3 bases and J by 2 bases, 3 bases remained unmatched. CDR3 length: 14 residues. Clones were sequenced by immunoSEQ multiplex PCR, and TCRdb holds only the in-frame ones, with some missing. The sample shows approximately 270,000 clones, roughly 83% of them seen only once. The TCR was taken from a man older than 75 with acute or convalescent COVID-19. Sequenced: peripheral blood. The chain employs TRBV3-1 (or the pseudogene TRBV3-2) and TRBJ1-1; 7 nucleotides match TRBD1. For the CDR3, the DNA is TGTGCCAGCAGCCAGAGGGGGCTTAACACTGAAGCTTTCTTT. Its translation: CASSQRGLNTEAFF.